This is a list of T cell receptor beta chains from one sample in a study of shared clonotypes between healthy human individuals. Libraries were prepared by immunoSEQ multiplex PCR; TCRdb keeps only in-frame clonotypes and omits some of them. The sample includes roughly 1 million clones, around four fifths of them seen just once. Sequencing was carried out using memory CD4+ T cells sorted from blood. The receptors were gathered from a man aged 18-30 years in good health. CDR3s include the opening cysteine and the closing phenylalanine or tryptophan. The D gene is left open where the match is weak. A row's size may be missing; if present it is once, few, many or a size class.

abundance: -
v_gene: TRBV7-9
j_gene: TRBJ1-1
d_gene: -
CDR3aa: CASSQGRVLNTEAFF
CDR3nt: TGTGCCAGCAGCCAAGGACGGGTCTTGAACACTGAAGCTTTCTTT

abundance: -
v_gene: TRBV27
j_gene: TRBJ2-7
d_gene: TRBD1
CDR3aa: CASSSQGVGEQYF
CDR3nt: TGTGCCAGCAGTTCGCAGGGGGTCGGGGAGCAGTACTTC

abundance: -
v_gene: TRBV11-2
j_gene: TRBJ2-3
d_gene: -
CDR3aa: CASSYVGDTQYF
CDR3nt: TGTGCCAGCAGCTACGTCGGAGATACGCAGTATTTT

abundance: -
v_gene: TRBV2
j_gene: TRBJ1-1
d_gene: -
CDR3aa: CASRGGRLNTEAFF
CDR3nt: TGTGCCAGCAGGGGAGGACGGTTGAACACTGAAGCTTTCTTT

abundance: -
v_gene: TRBV9
j_gene: TRBJ1-6
d_gene: TRBD1
CDR3aa: CASSVGDRGSPLHF
CDR3nt: TGTGCCAGCAGCGTAGGGGACAGGGGTTCACCCCTCCACTTT

abundance: -
v_gene: TRBV18
j_gene: TRBJ1-2
d_gene: -
CDR3aa: CASSPSGTPYGDYGYTF
CDR3nt: TGTGCCAGCTCACCTTCCGGGACCCCTTATGGGGACTATGGCTACACCTTC

abundance: -
v_gene: TRBV28
j_gene: TRBJ1-2
d_gene: TRBD1
CDR3aa: CASSSPTGPYGYTF
CDR3nt: TGTGCCAGCAGTTCGCCGACAGGGCCCTATGGCTACACCTTC

abundance: -
v_gene: TRBV7-9
j_gene: TRBJ1-2
d_gene: -
CDR3aa: CASSRGQGGSNYGYTF
CDR3nt: TGTGCCAGCAGCCGTGGGCAGGGAGGTTCTAACTATGGCTACACCTTC

abundance: few
v_gene: TRBV2
j_gene: TRBJ2-4
d_gene: TRBD1
CDR3aa: CASSIATGEKNIQYF
CDR3nt: TGTGCCAGCAGCATAGCTACAGGGGAGAAAAACATTCAGTACTTC

abundance: -
v_gene: TRBV18
j_gene: TRBJ1-4
d_gene: -
CDR3aa: CASSPNPNEKLFF
CDR3nt: TGTGCCAGCTCACCTAATCCTAATGAAAAACTGTTTTTT

abundance: -
v_gene: TRBV5-5
j_gene: TRBJ1-2
d_gene: TRBD1
CDR3aa: CASSFPDRGYGYTF
CDR3nt: TGTGCCAGCAGCTTCCCTGACAGGGGCTATGGCTACACCTTC

abundance: -
v_gene: TRBV2
j_gene: TRBJ1-4
d_gene: -
CDR3aa: CASLKGATNEKLFF
CDR3nt: TGTGCCAGTTTGAAAGGTGCAACTAATGAAAAACTGTTTTTT

abundance: -
v_gene: TRBV6-6
j_gene: TRBJ1-6
d_gene: -
CDR3aa: CASSTGYNSPLHF
CDR3nt: TGTGCCAGCAGCACAGGGTACAATTCACCCCTCCACTTT

abundance: -
v_gene: TRBV2
j_gene: TRBJ2-5
d_gene: TRBD2
CDR3aa: CASSSTSRQETQYF
CDR3nt: TGTGCCAGCAGCTCGACTAGCCGACAAGAGACCCAGTACTTC

abundance: -
v_gene: TRBV6-1
j_gene: TRBJ1-6
d_gene: -
CDR3aa: CASSERLGANSPLHF
CDR3nt: TGTGCCAGCAGTGAACGGTTGGGGGCTAATTCACCCCTCCACTTT

abundance: few
v_gene: TRBV27
j_gene: TRBJ1-6
d_gene: -
CDR3aa: CASSLGGTGNSPLHF
CDR3nt: TGTGCCAGCAGTTTAGGTGGGACGGGAAATTCACCCCTCCACTTT

abundance: few
v_gene: TRBV30
j_gene: TRBJ2-7
d_gene: -
CDR3aa: CAWSVNPSYEQYF
CDR3nt: TGTGCCTGGAGTGTCAACCCCTCCTACGAGCAGTACTTC

abundance: -
v_gene: TRBV7-2
j_gene: TRBJ1-3
d_gene: -
CDR3aa: CASFTPGNTIYF
CDR3nt: TGTGCCAGCTTTACGCCCGGAAACACCATATATTTT

abundance: -
v_gene: TRBV9
j_gene: TRBJ1-1
d_gene: TRBD1
CDR3aa: CASSGQGSGTEAFF
CDR3nt: TGTGCCAGCAGCGGACAGGGGTCGGGCACTGAAGCTTTCTTT

abundance: -
v_gene: TRBV5-4
j_gene: TRBJ1-6
d_gene: -
CDR3aa: CASSLMWGNNSPLHF
CDR3nt: TGTGCCAGCAGCCTCATGTGGGGCAATAATTCACCCCTCCACTTT

abundance: -
v_gene: TRBV7-9
j_gene: TRBJ2-5
d_gene: -
CDR3aa: CASSLVGGSETQYF
CDR3nt: TGTGCCAGCAGCTTAGTGGGTGGTTCGGAGACCCAGTACTTC

abundance: -
v_gene: TRBV15
j_gene: TRBJ1-5
d_gene: -
CDR3aa: CATSLESNQPQHF
CDR3nt: TGTGCCACCAGCCTAGAGTCAAATCAGCCCCAGCATTTT

abundance: -
v_gene: TRBV18
j_gene: TRBJ2-1
d_gene: -
CDR3aa: CASSPRSRAYNEQFF
CDR3nt: TGTGCCAGCTCACCGAGATCGCGAGCTTACAATGAGCAGTTCTTC

abundance: -
v_gene: TRBV6-4
j_gene: TRBJ2-3
d_gene: TRBD2
CDR3aa: CASSVAAGGSTDTQYF
CDR3nt: TGTGCCAGCAGTGTCGCAGCGGGGGGGAGCACAGATACGCAGTATTTT

abundance: -
v_gene: TRBV15
j_gene: TRBJ2-3
d_gene: TRBD1
CDR3aa: CATSRDSRGLSTDTQYF
CDR3nt: TGTGCCACCAGCAGAGATAGTAGGGGGCTTAGCACAGATACGCAGTATTTT

abundance: -
v_gene: TRBV6-5
j_gene: TRBJ2-7
d_gene: -
CDR3aa: CASSLGANSYEQYF
CDR3nt: TGTGCCAGCAGTTTAGGGGCCAACTCCTACGAGCAGTACTTC

abundance: once
v_gene: TRBV7-2
j_gene: TRBJ1-2
d_gene: -
CDR3aa: CASSLTGQGYTF
CDR3nt: TGTGCCAGCAGCTTAACAGGGCAAGGCTACACCTTC